What follows describes a single T cell receptor (beta chain). The antigen remains unidentified. This record comes from a study of siplizumab effects on memory and regulatory T cells. Findings and limits, study-wide: Memory cells seemed less diverse than naive T cells, which also seemed major contributors to the alloresponse. The drug siplizumab significantly decreased the alloreactive sequences that could be traced to unstimulated CD4+ memory cells.

This CDR3 has 18 amino acids. Germline values: CDR1 SGHAT, CDR2 FQNNGV. V shed 4 bases and J shed 4 bases, with 20 bases lying between them. TCR templates, about 97,000 per sample, were assayed. The method was immunoSEQ multiplex PCR; TCRdb's version includes in-frame clones alone and lacks a portion of them. In the table there are fewer than 120,000 clones, about nine tenths of which are singletons. The chain links TRBV11-2 to TRBJ2-6; D call uncertain. The receptor's source is a human donor in good health. Sequencing was done on a sample of CD4+ T cells sorted from blood. Here the CDR3 reads CASSSVGWIRVGANVLTF. As DNA, the CDR3 is TGTGCCAGCAGCTCAGTCGGGTGGATAAGAGTAGGGGCCAACGTCCTGACTTTC.